This TCR beta chain was captured in a study of cytomegalovirus exposure and HLA in healthy donors. Use of 60 Vbeta and 13 Jbeta primers characterized the PCR. Produced via immunoSEQ multiplex PCR; TCRdb's table is partial and in-frame only. This sample has more than 150,000 clones, with about three quarters found just once. The CDR3 has 13 residues. CDR1 SQVTM and CDR2 ANQGSEA come from the germline V gene. With 4 bases removed from V and 0 bases from J, the gap between germline ends came to 10 bases. Note on this clone: What it recognizes is unknown.

Findings and limits, study-wide: Later, an analysis showed that TCR beta chains associated with HLA were more clonally expanded than others that were equally common. Cytomegalovirus association was listed for 164 TCR beta chains.

The chain uses TRBV29-1 and TRBJ2-7; D gene unclear. The specimen was PBMCs. The TCR originated in a man aged 18 to 29 in good health and CMV-seronegative. In nucleotides, the CDR3 is TGCAGCGTTGCACAAACAAGCTCCTACGAGCAGTACTTC. Translating it yields CSVAQTSSYEQYF.